This is a list of T cell receptor beta chains from one sample in a study of cytomegalovirus exposure and HLA in healthy donors. Using immunoSEQ multiplex PCR, the repertoire was profiled, and TCRdb retains in-frame clones only, with some absent. This table holds 100,000 to 140,000 clones, 82% found once. Sequenced sample: PBMCs. The source is a man aged 25 to 40 in good health and CMV-seropositive. Both conserved end residues are part of each CDR3. D genes are given only for firm matches.

-	TRBV5-1	TRBJ1-4	15	CASSWLGVGGEKLFF
TRBD1	TRBV4-1	TRBJ2-7	13	CASRGTGTYEQYF
TRBD1	TRBV10-3	TRBJ2-5	15	CAIRGDRAYQETQYF
TRBD2	TRBV27	TRBJ2-3	15	CASNSLGTTSDTQYF
-	TRBV6-6	TRBJ1-1	12	CASTTGYTEAFF
-	TRBV30	TRBJ2-4	12	CAWSPSKNIQYF
TRBD1	TRBV18	TRBJ1-2	14	CASSPGQGADGYTF
-	TRBV6-1	TRBJ1-4	12	CASRALYEKLFF
TRBD2	TRBV11-3	TRBJ2-5	14	CASETSGATKTQYF
-	TRBV4-1	TRBJ1-5	17	CASSHPIGSLANQPQHF
TRBD2	TRBV19	TRBJ2-1	16	CASIGRGGSSYNEQFF
-	TRBV7-9	TRBJ2-1	14	CASSLGNRDNEQFF
TRBD1	TRBV11-2	TRBJ2-2	16	CASSHIDRELTGELFF
-	TRBV7-9	TRBJ2-1	16	CASSPKTGNPYNEQFF
TRBD1	TRBV2	TRBJ1-2	12	CARSRGPGGYTF
-	TRBV30	TRBJ2-7	14	CAWSLFSSSYEQYF
-	TRBV11-1	TRBJ1-1	15	CASSLLGRGDTEAFF
TRBD1	TRBV6-4	TRBJ1-5	13	CARTGRRDQPQHF
TRBD2	TRBV10-3	TRBJ2-1	17	CATIPGTSGGAYNEQFF
TRBD1	TRBV5-1	TRBJ2-2	15	CASSALTGSDGELFF
-	TRBV2	TRBJ1-4	15	CASKALTQGNEKLFF
-	TRBV7-9	TRBJ2-3	16	CSSSSRQKISTDTQYF
-	TRBV10-2	TRBJ1-5	16	CASSESAGNSNQPQHF
TRBD2	TRBV2	TRBJ2-1	11	CASSVGGEQFF
TRBD2	TRBV11-2	TRBJ2-2	17	CASSLGLAGGPGGELFF
-	TRBV19	TRBJ1-5	14	CASNTGWSNQPQHF
TRBD1	TRBV9	TRBJ1-2	14	CASSRDRGLGGYTF
-	TRBV10-1	TRBJ2-5	13	CASSEGHQETQYF
TRBD1	TRBV10-3	TRBJ1-2	14	CAISGQGSNYGYTF
-	TRBV10-1	TRBJ1-3	14	CASSPLSSGNTIYF
-	TRBV6-5	TRBJ2-2	13	CASRRPGTGELFF
-	TRBV2	TRBJ1-2	14	CASSVGELDYGYTF
-	TRBV6-4	TRBJ1-2	14	CASSTTGSSYGYTF
TRBD1	TRBV6-5	TRBJ1-5	14	CASKRQGYNQPQHF
-	TRBV10-3	TRBJ2-7	16	CAISDKRSSGSYEQYF
-	TRBV5-4	TRBJ2-7	13	CASSVLTSYEQYF
-	TRBV27	TRBJ2-5	13	CASRDPGSETQYF
-	TRBV18	TRBJ1-5	16	CASSPPSGVGNQPQHF
-	TRBV7-9	TRBJ2-2	14	CASSATGPTGELFF
-	TRBV30	TRBJ1-1	14	CAWMRTRRDTEAFF
-	TRBV27	TRBJ1-5	19	CASSPYRGLGRNGDQPQHF
-	TRBV11-3	TRBJ2-2	16	CASSSRPGRNTGELFF